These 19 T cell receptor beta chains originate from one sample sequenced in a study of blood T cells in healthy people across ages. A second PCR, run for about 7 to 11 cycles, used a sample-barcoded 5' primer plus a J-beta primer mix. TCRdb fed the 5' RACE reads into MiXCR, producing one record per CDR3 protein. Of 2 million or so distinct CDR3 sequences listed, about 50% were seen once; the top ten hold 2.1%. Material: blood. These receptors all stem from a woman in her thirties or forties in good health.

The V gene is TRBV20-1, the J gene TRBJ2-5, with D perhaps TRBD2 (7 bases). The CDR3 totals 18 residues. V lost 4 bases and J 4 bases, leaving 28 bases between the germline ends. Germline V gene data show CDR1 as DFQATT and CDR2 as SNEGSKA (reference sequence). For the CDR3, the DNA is TGCAGTGCTATCCTCCCTAGGTTCTCGGGGGGCCTTGGAGAGACCCAGTACTTC. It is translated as CSAILPRFSGGLGETQYF.

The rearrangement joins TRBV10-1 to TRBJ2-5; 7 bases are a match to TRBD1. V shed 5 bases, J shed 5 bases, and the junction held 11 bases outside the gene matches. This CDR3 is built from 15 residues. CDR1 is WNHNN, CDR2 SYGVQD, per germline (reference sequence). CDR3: CASSLTGVELETQYF. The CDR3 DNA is TGCGCCAGCAGTTTAACAGGGGTGGAGTTGGAGACCCAGTACTTC.

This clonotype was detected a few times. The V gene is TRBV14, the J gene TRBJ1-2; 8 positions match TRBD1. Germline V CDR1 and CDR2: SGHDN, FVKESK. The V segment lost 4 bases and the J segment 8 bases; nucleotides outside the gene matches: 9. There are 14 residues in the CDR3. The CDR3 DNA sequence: TGTGCCAGCAGCCGTACGGACAGGGCGTCCGGCTACACCTTC. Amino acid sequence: CASSRTDRASGYTF.

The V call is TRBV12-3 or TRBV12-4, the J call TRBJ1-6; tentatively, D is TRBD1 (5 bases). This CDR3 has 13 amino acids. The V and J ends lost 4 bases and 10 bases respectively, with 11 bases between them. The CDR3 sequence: CASSSGGFSPLHF. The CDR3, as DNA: TGTGCCAGCAGTTCGGGGGGATTCTCACCCCTCCACTTT.

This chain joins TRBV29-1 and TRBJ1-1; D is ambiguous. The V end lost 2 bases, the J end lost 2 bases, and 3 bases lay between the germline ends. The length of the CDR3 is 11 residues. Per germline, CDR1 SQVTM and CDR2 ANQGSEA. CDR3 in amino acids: CSVEPNTEAFF. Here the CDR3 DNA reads TGCAGCGTTGAACCTAACACTGAAGCTTTCTTT.

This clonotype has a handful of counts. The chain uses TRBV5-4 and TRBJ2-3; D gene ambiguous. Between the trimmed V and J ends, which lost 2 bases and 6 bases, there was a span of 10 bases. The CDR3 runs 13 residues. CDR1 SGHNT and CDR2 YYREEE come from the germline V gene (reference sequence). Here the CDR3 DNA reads TGTGCCAGCAGCTTAGTCGTCCGGGATACGCAGTATTTT. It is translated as CASSLVVRDTQYF.

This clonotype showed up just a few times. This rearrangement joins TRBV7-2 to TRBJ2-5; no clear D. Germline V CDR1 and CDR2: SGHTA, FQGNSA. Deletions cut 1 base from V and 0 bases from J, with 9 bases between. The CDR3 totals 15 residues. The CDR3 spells CASSLEAWYQETQYF. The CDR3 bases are TGTGCCAGCAGCTTAGAGGCTTGGTACCAAGAGACCCAGTACTTC.

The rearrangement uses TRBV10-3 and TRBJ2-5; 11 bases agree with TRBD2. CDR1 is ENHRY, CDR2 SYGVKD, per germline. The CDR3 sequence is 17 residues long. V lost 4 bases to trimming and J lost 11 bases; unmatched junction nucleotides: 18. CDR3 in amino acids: CAISGGLAARAGDEQYF. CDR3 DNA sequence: TGTGCCATCAGTGGGGGACTAGCGGCAAGAGCAGGCGATGAGCAGTACTTC.

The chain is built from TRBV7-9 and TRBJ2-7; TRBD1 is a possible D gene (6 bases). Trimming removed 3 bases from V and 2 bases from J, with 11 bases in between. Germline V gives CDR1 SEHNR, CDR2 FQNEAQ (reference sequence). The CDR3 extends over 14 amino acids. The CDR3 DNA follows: TGTGCCAGCAGCTTTGGGACATTTCCCTACGAGCAGTACTTC. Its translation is CASSFGTFPYEQYF.

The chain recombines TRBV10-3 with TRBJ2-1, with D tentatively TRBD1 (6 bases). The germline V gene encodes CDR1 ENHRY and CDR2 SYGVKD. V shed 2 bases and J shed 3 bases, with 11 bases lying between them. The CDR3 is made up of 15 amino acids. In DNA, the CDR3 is TGTGCCATCAGTGAGACAGGGCTCGGCTACAATGAGCAGTTCTTC. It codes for CAISETGLGYNEQFF.

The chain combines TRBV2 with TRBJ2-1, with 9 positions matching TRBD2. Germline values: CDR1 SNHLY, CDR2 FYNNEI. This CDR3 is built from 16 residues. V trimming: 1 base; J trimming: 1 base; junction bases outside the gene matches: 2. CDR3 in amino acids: CASSEGGGASYNEQFF. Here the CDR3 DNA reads TGTGCCAGCAGTGAAGGCGGGGGGGCATCCTACAATGAGCAGTTCTTC.

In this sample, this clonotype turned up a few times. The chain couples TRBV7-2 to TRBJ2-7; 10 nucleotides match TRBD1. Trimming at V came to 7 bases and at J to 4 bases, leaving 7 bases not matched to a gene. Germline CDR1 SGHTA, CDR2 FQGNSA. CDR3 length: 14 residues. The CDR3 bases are TGTGCCAGCACCCTGACAGGGGGCTTTTACGAGCAGTACTTC. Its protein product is CASTLTGGFYEQYF.

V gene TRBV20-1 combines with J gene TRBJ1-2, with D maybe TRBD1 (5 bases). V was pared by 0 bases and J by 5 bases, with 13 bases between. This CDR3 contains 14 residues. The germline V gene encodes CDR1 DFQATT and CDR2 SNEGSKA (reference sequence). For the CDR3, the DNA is TGCAGTGCTAGAGATAAAAGGGGTTCGTATGGCTACACCTTC. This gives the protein CSARDKRGSYGYTF.

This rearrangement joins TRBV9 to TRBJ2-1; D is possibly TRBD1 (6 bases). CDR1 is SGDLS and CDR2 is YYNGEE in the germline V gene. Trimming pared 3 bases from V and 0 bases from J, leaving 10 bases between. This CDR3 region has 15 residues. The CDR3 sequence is CASSARQDSYNEQFF. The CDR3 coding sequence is TGTGCCAGCAGCGCCCGACAGGACTCCTACAATGAGCAGTTCTTC.

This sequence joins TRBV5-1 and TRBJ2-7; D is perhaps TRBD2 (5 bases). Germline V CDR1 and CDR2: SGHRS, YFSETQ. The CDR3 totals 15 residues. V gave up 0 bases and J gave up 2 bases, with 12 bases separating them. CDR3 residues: CASSLGGSFPYEQYF. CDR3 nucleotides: TGCGCCAGCAGCTTGGGAGGGAGTTTTCCCTACGAGCAGTACTTC.

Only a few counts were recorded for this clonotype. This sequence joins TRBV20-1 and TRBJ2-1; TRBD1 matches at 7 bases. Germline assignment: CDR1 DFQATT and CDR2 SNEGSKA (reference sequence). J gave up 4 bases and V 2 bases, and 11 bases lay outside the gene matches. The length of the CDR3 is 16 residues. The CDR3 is CSARSGGIGGYNEQFF. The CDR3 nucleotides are TGCAGTGCTAGATCAGGGGGTATAGGGGGTTACAATGAGCAGTTCTTC.

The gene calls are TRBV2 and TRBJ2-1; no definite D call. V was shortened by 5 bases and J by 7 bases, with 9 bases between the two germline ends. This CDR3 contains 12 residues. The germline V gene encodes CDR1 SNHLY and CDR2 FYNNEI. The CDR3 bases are TGTGCCAGCAGTATTTTAAGGAATGAGCAGTTCTTC. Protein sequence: CASSILRNEQFF. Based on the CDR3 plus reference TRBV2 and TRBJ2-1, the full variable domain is EPEVTQTPSHQVTQMGQEVILRCVPISNHLYFYWYRQILGQKVEFLVSFYNNEISEKSEIFDDQFSVERPDGSNFTLKIRSTKLEDSAMYFCASSILRNEQFFGPGTRLTVL.

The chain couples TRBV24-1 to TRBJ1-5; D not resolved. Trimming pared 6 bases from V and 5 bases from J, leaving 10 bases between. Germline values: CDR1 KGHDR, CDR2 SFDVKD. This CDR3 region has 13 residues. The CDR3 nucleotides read TGTGCCACCAGTATGGGGAAAGATCAGCCCCAGCATTTT. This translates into CATSMGKDQPQHF.

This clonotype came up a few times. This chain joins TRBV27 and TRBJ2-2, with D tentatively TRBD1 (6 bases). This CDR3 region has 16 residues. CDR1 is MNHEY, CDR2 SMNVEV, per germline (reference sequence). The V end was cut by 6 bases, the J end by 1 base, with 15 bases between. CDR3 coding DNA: TGTGCCAGCAGCCCCACCGGGACACTGAACACCGGGGAGCTGTTTTTT. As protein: CASSPTGTLNTGELFF.